The 4 T cell receptor beta chains below were found in one sample sequenced in a study of blood T cell repertoires in COVID-19. Data came from immunoSEQ multiplex PCR; TCRdb stores just in-frame clones and leaves some out. This sample has under 150,000 clones, with 86% found just once. Sequencing was performed on PBMCs or T cells enriched from blood (not recorded which). These receptors were obtained from a woman aged 45-65 years who had recovered from COVID-19.

This clone occurred once. The J gene is TRBJ1-5, the V gene TRBV5-1; 10 nucleotides match TRBD1. CDR1 is SGHRS, CDR2 YFSETQ, per germline. The CDR3 loop spans 16 amino acids. V trimming: 7 bases; J trimming: 1 base; junction bases outside the gene matches: 8. CDR3 DNA: TGCGCCAGCTCTCCTATGGGACAGGGGAGCAATCAGCCCCAGCATTTT. Translating gives CASSPMGQGSNQPQHF.

The V and J genes are TRBV18 and TRBJ1-1; weak D call: TRBD1 (5 bases). V gave up 3 bases and J gave up 3 bases, with 17 bases separating them. Germline-derived CDR1 and CDR2 are KGHSH and LQKENI. This CDR3 contains 16 residues. CDR3 in DNA: TGTGCCAGCTCACCTCCCGGGAGGCAGGGTTACACTGAAGCTTTCTTT. This codes for CASSPPGRQGYTEAFF.

This clone was recorded once. The chain joins TRBV7-2 to TRBJ2-2; possibly TRBD1 for D (6 bases). CDR3 size: 17 residues. V was cut by 2 bases and J by 0 bases, with 13 bases left in between. Germline CDR1 is SGHTA and CDR2 is FQGNSA. Written as DNA, the CDR3 is TGTGCCAGCAGCTTACGATTCGGGACACCGAACACCGGGGAGCTGTTTTTT. It is translated as CASSLRFGTPNTGELFF.

This chain links TRBV18 with TRBJ2-1; D is ambiguous. The CDR3 covers 14 residues. Germline V gene sequence: CDR1 KGHSH, CDR2 LQKENI. Trimming took off 3 bases at V and 0 bases at J, with 6 bases between the two ends. CDR3 residues: CASSPPGSYNEQFF. In nucleotides, the CDR3 is TGTGCCAGCTCACCGCCCGGCTCCTACAATGAGCAGTTCTTC.